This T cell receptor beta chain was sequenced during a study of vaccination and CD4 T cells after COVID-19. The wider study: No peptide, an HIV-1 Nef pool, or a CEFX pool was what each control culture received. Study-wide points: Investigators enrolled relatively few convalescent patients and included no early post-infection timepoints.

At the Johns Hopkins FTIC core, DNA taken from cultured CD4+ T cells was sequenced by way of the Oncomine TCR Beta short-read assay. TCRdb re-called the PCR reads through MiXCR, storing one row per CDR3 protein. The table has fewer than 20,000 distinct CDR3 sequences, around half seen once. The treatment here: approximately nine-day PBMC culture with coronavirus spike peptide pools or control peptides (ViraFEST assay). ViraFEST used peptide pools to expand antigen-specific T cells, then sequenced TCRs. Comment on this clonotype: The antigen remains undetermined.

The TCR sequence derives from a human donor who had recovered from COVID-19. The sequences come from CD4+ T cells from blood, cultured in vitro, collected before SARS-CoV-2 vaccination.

The chain's CDR3 is CASSPGQMSVYGYTF. CDR3 sequence (DNA): TGTGCCAGCAGCCCCGGACAGATGTCCGTTTATGGCTACACCTTC. The genes are TRBV28 and TRBJ1-2; tentative D call: TRBD1 (6 bases). CDR3 length: 15 amino acids. Germline V lookup: CDR1 MDHEN, CDR2 SYDVKM. Trimming cost V 6 bases and J 5 bases, with 19 bases left between them.